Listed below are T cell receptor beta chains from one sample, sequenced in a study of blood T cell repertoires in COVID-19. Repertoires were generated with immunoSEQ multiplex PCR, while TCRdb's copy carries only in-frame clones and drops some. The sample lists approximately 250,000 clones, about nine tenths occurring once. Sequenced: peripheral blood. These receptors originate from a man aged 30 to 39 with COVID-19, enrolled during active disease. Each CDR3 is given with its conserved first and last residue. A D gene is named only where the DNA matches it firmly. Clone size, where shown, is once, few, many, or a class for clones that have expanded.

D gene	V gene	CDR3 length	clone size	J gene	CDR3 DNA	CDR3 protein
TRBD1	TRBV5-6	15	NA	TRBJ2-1	TGTGCCAGCAGCTCCGACAGGGACTCCTACAATGAGCAGTTCTTC	CASSSDRDSYNEQFF
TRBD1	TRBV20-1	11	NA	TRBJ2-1	TGCAGTGGGGACAGTTACAATGAGCAGTTCTTC	CSGDSYNEQFF
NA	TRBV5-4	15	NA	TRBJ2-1	TGTGCCAGCAGCCTAGGACAGAATGGTTACAATGAGCAGTTCTTC	CASSLGQNGYNEQFF
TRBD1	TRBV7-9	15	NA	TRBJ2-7	TGTGCCAGCAGCGTCTACCGGGACAGTCTCTACGAGCAGTACTTC	CASSVYRDSLYEQYF
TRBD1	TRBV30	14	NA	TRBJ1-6	TGTGCCCGGACCCGGACAGGGCGCAATTCACCCCTCCACTTT	CARTRTGRNSPLHF
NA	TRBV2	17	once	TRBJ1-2	TGTGCCAGCAGTGGAGAGACAGTATCCCTAATTAACTATGGCTACACCTTC	CASSGETVSLINYGYTF
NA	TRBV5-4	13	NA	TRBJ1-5	TGTGCCAGTCCTCAGGGCTCCAATCAGCCCCAGCATTTT	CASPQGSNQPQHF
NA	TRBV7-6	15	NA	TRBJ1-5	TGTGCCAGCAGCAATAGGGAAGGGGGTCTTCAGCCCCAGCATTTT	CASSNREGGLQPQHF
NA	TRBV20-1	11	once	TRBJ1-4	TGCAGTGCTCCAGATAATGAAAAACTGTTTTTT	CSAPDNEKLFF
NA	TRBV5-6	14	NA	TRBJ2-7	TGTGCCAGCAGCTTGGGGCAGGGGAGAAACGAGCAGTACTTC	CASSLGQGRNEQYF
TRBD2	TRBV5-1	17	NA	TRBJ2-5	TGCGCCAGCACGAGGGCTCGACTAGCGGGGTCGGAAGAGACCCAGTACTTC	CASTRARLAGSEETQYF
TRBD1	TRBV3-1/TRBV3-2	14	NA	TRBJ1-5	TGTGCCAGCAGCCCGACAGGGGGGGGTCAGCCCCAGCATTTT	CASSPTGGGQPQHF
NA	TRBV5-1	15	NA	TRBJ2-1	TGCGCCAGCAGCCTAGGACAGCTATACAACAATGAGCAGTTCTTC	CASSLGQLYNNEQFF
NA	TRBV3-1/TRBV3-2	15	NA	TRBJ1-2	TGTGCCAGCAGCCAATGGGACACCAACAACTATGGCTACACCTTC	CASSQWDTNNYGYTF
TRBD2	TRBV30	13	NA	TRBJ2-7	TGTGCCTGGAGTAAGCGGGGGGGCTACGAGCAGTACTTC	CAWSKRGGYEQYF
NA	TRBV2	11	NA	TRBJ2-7	TGTGCCAGCAACTATGCCTACGAGCAGTACTTC	CASNYAYEQYF
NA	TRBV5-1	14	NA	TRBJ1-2	TGCGCCAGCAGCTCCGACAGTACTAACTATGGCTACACCTTC	CASSSDSTNYGYTF
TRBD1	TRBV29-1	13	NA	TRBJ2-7	TGCAGCGTTGAAGGTCAGGGGGCCTACGAGCAGTACTTC	CSVEGQGAYEQYF
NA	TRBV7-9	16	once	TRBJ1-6	TGTGCCAGCAGCCTAAGTCCGATCGGAGGGCCTTCACCCCTCCACTTT	CASSLSPIGGPSPLHF
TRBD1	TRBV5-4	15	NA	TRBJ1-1	TGTGCCAGCAGCGCACCCGGGACAGTGAACACTGAAGCTTTCTTT	CASSAPGTVNTEAFF
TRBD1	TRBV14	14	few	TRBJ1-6	TGTGCCAGCAGCCCGACAGGGTGGAATTCACCCCTCCACTTT	CASSPTGWNSPLHF
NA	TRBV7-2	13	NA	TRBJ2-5	TGTGCCAGCAGCTTCAGGGTTCAAGAGACCCAGTACTTC	CASSFRVQETQYF
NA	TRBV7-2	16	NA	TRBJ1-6	TGTGCCAGCAGCTTAAATGTAGGGACAACGGGTTCACCCCTCCACTTT	CASSLNVGTTGSPLHF
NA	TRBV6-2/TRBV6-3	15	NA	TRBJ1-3	TGTGCCAGCAGTTACTCGCGAGGGCTCGGAAACACCATATATTTT	CASSYSRGLGNTIYF
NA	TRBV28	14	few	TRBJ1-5	TGTGCCAGCAGCCCCCCAGGGTTCGATCAGCCCCAGCATTTT	CASSPPGFDQPQHF
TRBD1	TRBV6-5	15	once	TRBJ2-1	TGTGCCAGCAAGCCGGACAGGGACTCCTACAATGAGCAGTTCTTC	CASKPDRDSYNEQFF
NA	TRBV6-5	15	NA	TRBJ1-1	TGTGCCAGCAGTTACGAAGGGGTCCCGAACACTGAAGCTTTCTTT	CASSYEGVPNTEAFF
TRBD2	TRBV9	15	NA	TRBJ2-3	TGTGCCAGCAGCCTAGGGACTAGCGGAGTAGATACGCAGTATTTT	CASSLGTSGVDTQYF
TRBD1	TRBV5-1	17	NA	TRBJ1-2	TGCGCCAGCAGCTTGGTCCCCCGGGACAGACAGGGGTCTGGCTACACCTTC	CASSLVPRDRQGSGYTF
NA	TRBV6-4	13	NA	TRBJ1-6	TGTGCCAGCGGACGGGATTATAATTCACCCCTCCACTTT	CASGRDYNSPLHF
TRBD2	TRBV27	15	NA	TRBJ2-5	TGTGCCAGCAGTTTCGTAGCGGGGCTGTGGGAGACCCAGTACTTC	CASSFVAGLWETQYF
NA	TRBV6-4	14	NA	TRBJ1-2	TGTGCCAGCAGCCCGACAAGATCCTTCTATGGCTACACCTTC	CASSPTRSFYGYTF
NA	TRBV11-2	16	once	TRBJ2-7	TGTGCCAGCAGCTTAGGCGTAGGGGGGGCACTCTACGAGCAGTACTTC	CASSLGVGGALYEQYF
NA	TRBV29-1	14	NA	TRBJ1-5	TGCAGCGTTGCTGTCGGTGCTGGCGGTCAGCCCCAGCATTTT	CSVAVGAGGQPQHF
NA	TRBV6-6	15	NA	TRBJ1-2	TGTGCCAGCAGTTACTCGGGGGGACCGCTCTATGGCTACACCTTC	CASSYSGGPLYGYTF
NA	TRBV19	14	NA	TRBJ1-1	TGTGCCAGTAGTTTTGGGGGCGCCAACACTGAAGCTTTCTTT	CASSFGGANTEAFF
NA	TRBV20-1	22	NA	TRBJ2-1	TGCAGTGCTAGTCGAGGGCTGGGTCGTCGGTCGGACTTGGTGCCTCTCTACAATGAGCAGTTCTTC	CSASRGLGRRSDLVPLYNEQFF
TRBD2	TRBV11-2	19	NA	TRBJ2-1	TGTGCCAGCAGCTTAGAAATGACGGTTAGCGGGAGCTCCTACAATGAGCAGTTCTTC	CASSLEMTVSGSSYNEQFF
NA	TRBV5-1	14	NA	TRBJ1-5	TGCGCCAGCAGCTTGGGACAGGAGAATCAGCCCCAGCATTTT	CASSLGQENQPQHF
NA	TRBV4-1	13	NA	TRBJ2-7	TGCGCCAGCAGCCCTGACCCAGGCTACGAGCAGTACTTC	CASSPDPGYEQYF
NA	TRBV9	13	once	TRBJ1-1	TGTGCCAGCAGCGACGGGGTTACCACTGAAGCTTTCTTT	CASSDGVTTEAFF
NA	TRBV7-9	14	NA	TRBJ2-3	TGTGCCAGCAGCAAAGGGACACCGGGGGGTACGCAGTATTTT	CASSKGTPGGTQYF
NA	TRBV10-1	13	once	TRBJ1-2	TGCGCCAGCAGTGAGGGAGACAGCTATGGCTACACCTTC	CASSEGDSYGYTF
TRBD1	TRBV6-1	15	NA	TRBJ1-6	TGTGCCAGCAGTGAGAGGGACAGGGTGAATTCACCCCTCCACTTT	CASSERDRVNSPLHF
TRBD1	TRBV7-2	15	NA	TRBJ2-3	TGTGCCAGCAGCGAAAGACAGGGTTTCACAGATACGCAGTATTTT	CASSERQGFTDTQYF
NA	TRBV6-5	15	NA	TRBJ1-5	TGTGCCAGCAGCCCCAGGGGTAGCGAGGATCAGCCCCAGCATTTT	CASSPRGSEDQPQHF
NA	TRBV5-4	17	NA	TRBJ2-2	TGTGCCAGCAGCAGCGTCCCAAAAACCGCGAACACCGGGGAGCTGTTTTTT	CASSSVPKTANTGELFF
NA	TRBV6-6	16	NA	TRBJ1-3	TGTGCCAGCAGTTACTCGCGAGAGACTCTTGGAAACACCATATATTTT	CASSYSRETLGNTIYF
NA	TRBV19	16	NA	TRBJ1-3	TGTGCCAGTAGTACAGACAGGCCAAGGTTTGGAAACACCATATATTTT	CASSTDRPRFGNTIYF
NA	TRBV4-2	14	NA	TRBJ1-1	TGTGCCAGCAGCCATCCACAGGAGAACACTGAAGCTTTCTTT	CASSHPQENTEAFF
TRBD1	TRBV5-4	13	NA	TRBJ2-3	TGTGCCAGCAGTGAGGGGGCGGAAGATACGCAGTATTTT	CASSEGAEDTQYF
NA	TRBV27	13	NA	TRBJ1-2	TGTGCCAGCAGTTTGCAGATTAACTATGGCTACACCTTC	CASSLQINYGYTF
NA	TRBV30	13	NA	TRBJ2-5	TGTGCCTGGAGTACGGGTAGCGTGGAGACCCAGTACTTC	CAWSTGSVETQYF
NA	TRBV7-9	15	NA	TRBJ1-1	TGTGCCAGCAGCGGGGAGGGTGGGTACAGCACTGAAGCTTTCTTT	CASSGEGGYSTEAFF
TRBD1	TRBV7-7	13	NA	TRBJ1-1	TGTGCCAGCAGCCAGGACAGGGATACTGAAGCTTTCTTT	CASSQDRDTEAFF
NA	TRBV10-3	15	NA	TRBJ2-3	TGTGCCATCAGTGAGGCGGACATAGGGCCAGATACGCAGTATTTT	CAISEADIGPDTQYF
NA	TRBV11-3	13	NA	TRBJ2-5	TGTGCCAGCAGCTTCGGGGTGGGGGAGACCCAGTACTTC	CASSFGVGETQYF
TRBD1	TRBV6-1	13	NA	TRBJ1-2	TGTGCCAGCAGTGAGGGGGCAGGGGGTGGCTACACCTTC	CASSEGAGGGYTF
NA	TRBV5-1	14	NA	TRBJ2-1	TGCGCCAGCCGGAGGGACCCTTTGGGCAATGAGCAGTTCTTC	CASRRDPLGNEQFF
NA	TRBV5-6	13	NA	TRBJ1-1	TGTGCCAGCAATATGACAGCTGGCACTGAAGCTTTCTTT	CASNMTAGTEAFF